This TCR beta chain emerged from a study of tumor and adjacent non-tumor tissue in lung cancer. A modified ARM-PCR protocol with three rounds of nested PCR amplified TCRbeta. TCRdb re-called the multiplex PCR reads with MiXCR, one entry per CDR3 protein. The repertoire holds some 74,000 distinct CDR3 sequences, with 55% to 80% as singletons. The V gene's germline CDR1 is WSHSY and CDR2 SAAADI. This CDR3 has 17 residues. RNA was extracted from bulk tissue without any cell sorting. Points on this clonotype: The conserved closing phenylalanine or tryptophan is absent in this CDR3, likely reflecting a read error.

The TCR originated in a woman aged 40 to 50 with non-small cell lung cancer. The sample comprised lung tumor tissue. V gene TRBV10-2 combines with J gene TRBJ2-3; 9 bases match TRBD2. The CDR3: CANSEGMLAGRADTQYS. In DNA, the CDR3 is TGCGCCAACAGTGAAGGAATGCTAGCGGGGAGGGCAGATACGCAGTATTCT.